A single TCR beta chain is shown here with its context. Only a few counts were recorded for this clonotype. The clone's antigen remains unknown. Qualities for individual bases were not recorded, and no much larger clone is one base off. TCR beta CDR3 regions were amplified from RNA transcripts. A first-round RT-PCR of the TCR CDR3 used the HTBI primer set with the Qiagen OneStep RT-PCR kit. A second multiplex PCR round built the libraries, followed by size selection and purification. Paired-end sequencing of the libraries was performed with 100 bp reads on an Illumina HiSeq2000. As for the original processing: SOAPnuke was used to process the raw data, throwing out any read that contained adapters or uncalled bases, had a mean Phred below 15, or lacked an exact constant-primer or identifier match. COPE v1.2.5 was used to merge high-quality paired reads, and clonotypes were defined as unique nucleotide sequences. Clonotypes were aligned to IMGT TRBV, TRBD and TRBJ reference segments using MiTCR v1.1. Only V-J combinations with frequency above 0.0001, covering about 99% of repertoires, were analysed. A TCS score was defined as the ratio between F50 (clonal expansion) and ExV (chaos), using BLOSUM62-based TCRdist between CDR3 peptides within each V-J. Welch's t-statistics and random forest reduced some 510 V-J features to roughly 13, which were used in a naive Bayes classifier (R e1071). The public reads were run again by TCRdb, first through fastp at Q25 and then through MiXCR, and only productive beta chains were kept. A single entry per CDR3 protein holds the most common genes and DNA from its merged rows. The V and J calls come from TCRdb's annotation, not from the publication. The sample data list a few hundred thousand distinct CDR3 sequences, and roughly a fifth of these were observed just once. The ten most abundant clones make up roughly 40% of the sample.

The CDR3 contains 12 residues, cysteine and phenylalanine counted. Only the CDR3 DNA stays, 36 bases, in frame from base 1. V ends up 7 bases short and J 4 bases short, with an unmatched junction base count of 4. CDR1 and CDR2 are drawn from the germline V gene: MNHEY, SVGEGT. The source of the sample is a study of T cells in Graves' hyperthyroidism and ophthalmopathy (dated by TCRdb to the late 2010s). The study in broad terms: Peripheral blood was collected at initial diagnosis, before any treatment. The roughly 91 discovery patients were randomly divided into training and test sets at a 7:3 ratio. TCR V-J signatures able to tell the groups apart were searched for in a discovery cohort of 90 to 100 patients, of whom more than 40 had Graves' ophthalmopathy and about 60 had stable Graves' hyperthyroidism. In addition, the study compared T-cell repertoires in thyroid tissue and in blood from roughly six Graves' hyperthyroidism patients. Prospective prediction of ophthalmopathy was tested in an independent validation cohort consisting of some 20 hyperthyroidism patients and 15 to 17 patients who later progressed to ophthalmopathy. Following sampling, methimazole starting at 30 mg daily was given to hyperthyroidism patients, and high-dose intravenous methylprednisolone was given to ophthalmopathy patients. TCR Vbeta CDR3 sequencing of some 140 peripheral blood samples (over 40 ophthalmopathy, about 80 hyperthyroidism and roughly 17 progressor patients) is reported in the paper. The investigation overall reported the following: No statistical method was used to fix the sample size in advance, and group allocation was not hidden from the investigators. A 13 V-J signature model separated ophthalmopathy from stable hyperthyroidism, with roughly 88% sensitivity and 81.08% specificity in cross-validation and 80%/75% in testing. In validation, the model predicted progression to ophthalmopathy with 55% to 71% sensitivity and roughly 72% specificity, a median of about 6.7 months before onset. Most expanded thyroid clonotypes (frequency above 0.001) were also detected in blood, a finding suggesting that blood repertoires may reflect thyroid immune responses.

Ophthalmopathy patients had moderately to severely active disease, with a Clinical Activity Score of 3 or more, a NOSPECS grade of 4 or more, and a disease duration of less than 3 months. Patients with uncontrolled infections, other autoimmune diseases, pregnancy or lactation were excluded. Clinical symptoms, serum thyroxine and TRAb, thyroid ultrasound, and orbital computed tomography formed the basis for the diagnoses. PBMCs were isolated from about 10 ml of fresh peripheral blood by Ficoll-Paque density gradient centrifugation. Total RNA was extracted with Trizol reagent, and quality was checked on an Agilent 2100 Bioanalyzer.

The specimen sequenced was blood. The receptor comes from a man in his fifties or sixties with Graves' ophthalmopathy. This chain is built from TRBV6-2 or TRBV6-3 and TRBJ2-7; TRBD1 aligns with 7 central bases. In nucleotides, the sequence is TGTGCCAGCACTGCGACAGGGTACGAGCAGTACTTC. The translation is CASTATGYEQYF.